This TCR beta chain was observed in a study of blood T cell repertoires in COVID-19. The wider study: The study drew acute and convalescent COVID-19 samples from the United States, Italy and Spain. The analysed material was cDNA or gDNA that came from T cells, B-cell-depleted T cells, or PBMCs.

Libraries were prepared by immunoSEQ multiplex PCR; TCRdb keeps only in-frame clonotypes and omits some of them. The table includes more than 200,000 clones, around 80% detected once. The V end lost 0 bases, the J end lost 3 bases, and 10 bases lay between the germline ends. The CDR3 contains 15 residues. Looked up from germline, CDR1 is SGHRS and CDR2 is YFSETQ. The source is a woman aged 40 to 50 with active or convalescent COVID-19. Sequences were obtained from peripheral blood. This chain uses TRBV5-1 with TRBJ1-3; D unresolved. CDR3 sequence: CASSLESSDGNTIYF. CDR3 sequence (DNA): TGCGCCAGCAGCTTGGAATCCAGCGATGGAAACACCATATATTTT.